This T cell receptor (beta chain) emerged from a study of spatial heterogeneity in lung cancer. The overall study: Among detected sequences, beta-chain ones consistently exceeded alpha-chain ones in number. Notes on the study in general: Nonsynonymous mutation counts, ubiquitous and regional, were tracked by the respective counts of ubiquitous and regional expanded TCRs. The study found that expanded intratumoral alpha and beta TCR counts tracked tumor mutation counts.

The library protocol tagged each TCR cDNA with a unique molecular identifier. From the 5' RACE reads, TCRdb called clonotypes with MiXCR, one entry per CDR3 protein. The repertoire holds about 100,000 distinct CDR3 sequences, with approximately 4% as singletons. About this clonotype itself: Its matching antigen is unknown.

The time point is: sample taken at primary tumor resection. This CDR3 region has 15 residues. With 2 bases removed from V and 3 bases from J, the gap between germline ends came to 11 bases. Germline loops: CDR1 MNHNY, CDR2 SVGAGI (reference sequence). The material was lung tumor tissue, obtained at surgery. The sequence was collected from a male donor with early-stage non-small cell lung cancer. The chain recombines TRBV6-6 with TRBJ1-5; no clear D gene. The CDR3 DNA follows: TGTGCCAGCAGTTACCCCGGGCAGAACAATCAGCCCCAGCATTTT. It encodes CASSYPGQNNQPQHF.